The T cell receptor (beta chain) described here comes from a study of blood T cell repertoires in COVID-19. Overall study: From the United States, Italy and Spain came samples of acute and convalescent COVID-19. T cells, B-cell-depleted T cells, or PBMCs supplied cDNA or gDNA.

In the source study's methods: By means of reference gene primer amplification, nucleated cell counts were estimated. The table came from immunoSEQ multiplex PCR; TCRdb's copy has only in-frame clones and leaves some out. V and J calls and clone size follow that table, whereas D and trimming were derived from the DNA. This repertoire shows approximately 110,000 clones, roughly 88% found once; its top ten account for about 5.4%. The CDR3 consists of 15 residues. Trimming shortened V by 4 bases and J by 0 bases, and 10 bases separated the two germline ends. Per germline, CDR1 SGHKS and CDR2 YYEKEE (reference sequence).

This receptor was identified in a human donor in a cohort sampled during active COVID-19. This chain connects TRBV5-5 to TRBJ1-4; D not certain. The sequenced sample consisted of peripheral blood. This CDR3 reads CASSSASATNEKLFF. As DNA, the CDR3 is TGTGCCAGCAGCAGCGCAAGTGCAACTAATGAAAAACTGTTTTTT. Based on the CDR3 plus reference TRBV5-5 and TRBJ1-4, the full variable domain is DAGVTQSPTHLIKTRGQQVTLRCSPISGHKSVSWYQQVLGQGPQFIFQYYEKEERGRGNFPDRFSARQFPNYSSELNVNALLLGDSALYLCASSSASATNEKLFFGSGTQLSVL.